One sample yielded the 18 T cell receptor beta chains listed below, sequenced in a study of blood T cell repertoires in COVID-19 (dated by TCRdb to the early 2020s). The library came from the immunoSEQ multiplex PCR assay. TCRdb took over this immuneACCESS table, retaining in-frame rearrangements with V and J assigned. Such tables are incomplete; in checked studies, under half of the missing clones stem from an unresolved V gene, and the remainder is unexplained. The sample table holds over 150,000 clones, of which roughly 85% were seen once. The ten largest clonotypes hold around 1% of the sample. Sequenced: peripheral blood. All receptors derive from a man between 40 and 49 years old with acute or convalescent COVID-19.

This rearrangement joins TRBV30 to TRBJ2-3, with 11 bases matching TRBD2. The CDR3 covers 13 residues. Losses at the gene ends were 5 bases for V and 5 bases for J; bases not matched to a gene: 3. In germline, CDR1 is GTSNPN, CDR2 SVGIG (reference sequence). The CDR3 sequence is CAWFSGGGDTQYF. CDR3 DNA sequence: TGTGCCTGGTTTAGCGGGGGGGGAGATACGCAGTATTTT.

This sequence joins TRBV4-1 and TRBJ2-1; TRBD2 matches at 13 bases. CDR1 is MGHRA and CDR2 is YSYEKL in the germline V gene. The CDR3 sequence is 18 residues long. The ends lost 3 bases at V and 0 bases at J; junction bases unmatched: 5. CDR3 region: CASSQLTSGGFSYNEQFF. The CDR3 DNA reads TGCGCCAGCAGCCAGCTGACTAGCGGGGGGTTCTCCTACAATGAGCAGTTCTTC.

The gene calls are TRBV7-2 and TRBJ2-7, with TRBD1 as a possible D gene (6 bases). The CDR3 loop spans 16 amino acids. Germline lookup yields CDR1 SGHTA and CDR2 FQGNSA. The V end lost 1 base, the J end lost 2 bases, and 15 bases lay between the germline ends. The CDR3 region has the DNA TGTGCCAGCAGCTTAGTTTTAGGGACAATCACCTACGAGCAGTACTTC. It yields the protein CASSLVLGTITYEQYF.

This clone was detected only once. This sequence joins TRBV10-3 and TRBJ1-2; TRBD1 matches at 8 bases. This CDR3 comprises 15 residues. The V segment lost 6 bases and the J segment 3 bases; nucleotides outside the gene matches: 9. CDR1 ENHRY and CDR2 SYGVKD come from the germline V gene. The CDR3 DNA reads TGTGCCATCAGCGGGTACTTGACAGGGGACTATGGCTACACCTTC. This encodes CAISGYLTGDYGYTF.

The chain uses TRBV3-1 (or the pseudogene TRBV3-2) and TRBJ1-4; possible D gene TRBD1, 6 bases. The V and J ends lost 3 bases and 12 bases respectively, with 23 bases between them. Germline-derived CDR1 and CDR2 are LGHDT and YNNKEL (reference sequence). This CDR3 is built from 16 residues. CDR3 protein: CASSQFGGANPGELFF. In DNA form, the CDR3 reads TGTGCCAGCAGCCAGTTTGGGGGCGCTAATCCTGGAGAACTGTTTTTT.

The V call is TRBV2, the J call TRBJ1-6, with D possibly being TRBD1 (6 bases). CDR1 and CDR2 (germline): SNHLY, FYNNEI. V lost 8 bases and J lost 1, with 9 bases in between. The CDR3 is 14 amino acids. This CDR3 is CASRQASYNSPLHF. CDR3 in DNA: TGTGCCAGCCGACAGGCGTCCTATAATTCACCCCTCCACTTT.

CDR3: CASSQDRVSGNTIYF. Here the CDR3 DNA reads TGTGCCAGCAGCCAAGACAGGGTGTCTGGAAACACCATATATTTT. The V call is TRBV3-1 (or the pseudogene TRBV3-2), the J call TRBJ1-3; possible D gene TRBD1, 5 bases. The germline V gene encodes CDR1 LGHDT and CDR2 YNNKEL (reference sequence). Trimming removed 0 bases from V and 1 base from J, with 7 bases in between. The CDR3 runs to 15 residues.

The CDR3 region is CASSQEGSGRANVLTF. The DNA of the CDR3 is TGCGCCAGCAGCCAAGAAGGCAGCGGTAGGGCCAACGTCCTGACTTTC. The V call is TRBV4-3, the J call TRBJ2-6, with D possibly TRBD2 on 5 matching bases. Germline CDR1 LGHNA, CDR2 YSLEER. V was cut by 0 bases and J by 5 bases, with 11 bases left in between. CDR3 length: 16 residues.

The J gene is TRBJ1-5, the V gene TRBV28, with TRBD1 identical over 10 bases. The CDR3 runs 16 residues. The ends lost 3 bases at V and 4 bases at J; junction bases unmatched: 6. Per the germline V gene, CDR1 is MDHEN and CDR2 is SYDVKM. CDR3 sequence reads: CASSFSGQGDNQPQHF. The CDR3 DNA is TGTGCCAGCAGTTTCTCCGGACAGGGGGATAATCAGCCCCAGCATTTT.

The chain uses TRBV6-1 and TRBJ2-1; D perhaps matches TRBD2 (6 bases). This CDR3 has 15 residues. Trimming removed 5 bases at V and 4 bases at J, with 15 bases between. CDR1 and CDR2 from the germline V gene are MNHNS and SASEGT. DNA of the CDR3: TGTGCCAGCAGTACTAGCCTCCTAGGGTACAATGAGCAGTTCTTC. This gives the protein CASSTSLLGYNEQFF.

This sequence joins TRBV5-5 and TRBJ1-1; 9 bases are shared with TRBD1. Germline V gene data show CDR1 as SGHKS and CDR2 as YYEKEE (reference sequence). Trimming removed 4 bases from V and 5 bases from J; junction bases left unmatched: 12. The CDR3 runs to 16 residues. The CDR3 here is CASSGGTGRGETEAFF. The CDR3, as DNA: TGTGCCAGCAGCGGCGGGACAGGGAGGGGGGAAACTGAAGCTTTCTTT.

The chain carries TRBV5-1 and TRBJ2-3; a possible D gene is TRBD2 (5 bases). Trimming removed 0 bases at V and 3 bases at J, with 8 bases between. This CDR3 spans 14 amino acids. The germline gives CDR1 SGHRS, CDR2 YFSETQ. Here the CDR3 reads CASSLERGTDTQYF. The CDR3 DNA is TGCGCCAGCAGCTTGGAACGAGGGACAGATACGCAGTATTTT.

The genes are TRBV5-4 and TRBJ2-7; 8 bases match TRBD1. V dropped 3 bases and J dropped 5; count of bases not matched to a gene: 4. There are 13 residues in the CDR3. From germline, CDR1 is SGHNT and CDR2 YYREEE (reference sequence). DNA for the CDR3: TGTGCCAGCAGCTACCAGGGGGCCGACGAGCAGTACTTC. Translation: CASSYQGADEQYF.

The rearrangement uses TRBV15 and TRBJ1-5; D not resolved. The V gene's germline CDR1 is LNHNV and CDR2 YYDKDF (reference sequence). CDR3 length equals 15 residues. The germline V and J ends were trimmed by 2 bases and 2 bases, with 10 bases remaining between them. The CDR3 nucleotides read TGTGCCACCAGCAGACCCCTCGGGGGCAATCAGCCCCAGCATTTT. Amino acids: CATSRPLGGNQPQHF.

The count of this clone is one. The CDR3 reads CASSLSGRGRDGYTF. The CDR3 DNA sequence: TGTGCCAGCAGCCTATCGGGCAGGGGGCGGGATGGCTACACCTTC. The chain uses TRBV7-2 and TRBJ1-2; the match to TRBD1 covers 8 bases. From germline, CDR1 is SGHTA and CDR2 FQGNSA. The V segment lost 5 bases and the J segment 6 bases; nucleotides outside the gene matches: 11. The CDR3 extends over 15 amino acids.

This clone was counted a single time. This rearrangement joins TRBV7-3 to TRBJ2-7; TRBD2 might be the D (6 bases). Germline CDR1 and CDR2: SGHTA and FQGTGA. V dropped 5 bases and J dropped 3 bases, with 14 bases sitting between them. The CDR3 length is 14 residues. CDR3 sequence: CASSRQPGDYEQYF. CDR3 DNA sequence: TGTGCCAGCAGCAGACAGCCGGGGGACTACGAGCAGTACTTC.

The V and J genes are TRBV19 and TRBJ2-3, with 7 bases matching TRBD1. The trim removed 5 bases at V and 7 bases at J, leaving 9 bases unmatched. Looked up from germline, CDR1 is LNHDA and CDR2 is SQIVND (reference sequence). The CDR3 contains 14 residues. The CDR3 is CASSLGQATNTQYF. In nucleotides, the CDR3 is TGTGCCAGTAGTCTCGGACAGGCTACGAATACGCAGTATTTT.

The J gene is TRBJ1-1, the V gene TRBV7-9; a possible D gene is TRBD1 (5 bases). This CDR3 region has 15 residues. Germline V gene data show CDR1 as SEHNR and CDR2 as FQNEAQ (reference sequence). The ends were cut back, 3 bases at V and 1 base at J, with 12 bases in the middle. CDR3 sequence: CASSFQGVGNTEAFF. CDR3 DNA: TGTGCCAGCAGCTTCCAGGGCGTAGGGAACACTGAAGCTTTCTTT.